Given below is one TCR beta chain in context. Its antigen remains unidentified. The germline CDR1 and CDR2 sequences are LGHNT and FRNRAP. Trimming left V 2 bases short and J 2 bases short, with 3 bases between. The CDR3 runs 12 residues. These data originate in a study of blood T cells in healthy people across ages. Ranging in age from about 6 to 95, the donors were healthy Caucasian individuals from Russia. A second about 7 to 12 cycle PCR used barcoded and J-beta primers. A template-switch adaptor that had 12 random nucleotides put a tag on each cDNA molecule. Using its own MiXCR run on the 5' RACE reads, TCRdb lists one record per CDR3 protein. The sample holds about 1,400,000 distinct CDR3 sequences; roughly 59% are singletons and the top ten take over 5.5%. Overall study results and limits: Naive CD4+ cell counts and diversity both ran higher in long-lived than in aged donors. Roughly linearly, TCR beta diversity per million T cells fell as age increased.

The specimen was blood. This TCR came from a young man in good health. The rearrangement joins TRBV12-5 to TRBJ2-5; D not certain. The CDR3 DNA reads TGTGCTAGTGGTTTGATACAAGAGACCCAGTACTTC. Its protein is CASGLIQETQYF.